The next 18 T cell receptor beta chains were all read from a single sample in a study of shared clonotypes between healthy human individuals. TCRdb's copy holds only in-frame clones and misses some; the assay was immunoSEQ multiplex PCR. The table has about 1.5 million clones, 96% seen once. The sequencing sample was made of naive CD4+ T cells sorted from blood. Subset meaning: CD45RA+ positively selected. All receptors come from a man aged 30 to 45 in good health.

The chain employs TRBV19 and TRBJ1-1; TRBD1 matches at 7 bases. This CDR3 comprises 17 residues. Germline V gene data show CDR1 as LNHDA and CDR2 as SQIVND (reference sequence). After removal of 5 bases from V and 3 bases from J, the junction contained 15 bases not matched to a gene. CDR3 region: CASSPQGPVLLDTEAFF. Here the CDR3 DNA reads TGTGCCAGTAGTCCACAGGGGCCCGTTTTGTTGGACACTGAAGCTTTCTTT.

This sequence joins TRBV5-4 and TRBJ2-3, with a weak D call TRBD1 (6 bases). The CDR3 runs 15 residues. Trimming stripped 4 bases from V and 6 bases from J, with 18 bases between. The germline gives CDR1 SGHNT, CDR2 YYREEE (reference sequence). The CDR3 DNA is TGTGCCAGCAGCCTAGCAGGACAGAGACCCGATACGCAGTATTTT. Its translation is CASSLAGQRPDTQYF.

The rearrangement uses TRBV18 and TRBJ2-7; the D gene is possibly TRBD2 (5 bases). CDR1 is KGHSH and CDR2 is LQKENI in the germline V gene. This CDR3 has 17 residues. Deletions cut 1 base from V and 6 bases from J, with 22 bases between. CDR3 nucleotide sequence: TGTGCCAGCTCACCACTTCGGATCGGGAAACTTCCGGGCGAGCAGTACTTC. It codes for CASSPLRIGKLPGEQYF.

The chain couples TRBV4-2 to TRBJ1-4, with TRBD1 as a possible D gene (6 bases). Trimming took 0 bases from V and 3 from J, leaving 11 bases between them. This CDR3 comprises 16 residues. Germline lookup yields CDR1 LGHNA and CDR2 YNFKEQ. The CDR3 DNA follows: TGTGCCAGCAGCCAAGATCAGGGGCGGGCTAATGAAAAACTGTTTTTT. Amino acids: CASSQDQGRANEKLFF.

The chain couples TRBV28 to TRBJ1-1; 8 bases agree with TRBD1. The CDR3 is made up of 15 amino acids. CDR1 is MDHEN and CDR2 is SYDVKM in the germline V gene. Germline trimming cut 5 bases from V and 1 base from J; bases unmatched to any gene: 6. CDR3 sequence (DNA): TGTGCCAGCAGTGACGCCGGGACAGGGAACACTGAAGCTTTCTTT. Amino acid sequence: CASSDAGTGNTEAFF.

This clone was seen a single time. The rearrangement uses TRBV27 and TRBJ2-3, with TRBD2 matching 9 bases. The V gene end was trimmed by 6 bases and the J gene end by 3 bases; junction bases not matched to a gene: 10. The CDR3 totals 16 residues. CDR1 MNHEY and CDR2 SMNVEV come from the germline V gene (reference sequence). The CDR3 coding sequence is TGTGCCAGCAGCATTAGGAGGCTAGCGGGGACAGATACGCAGTATTTT. Amino acid sequence: CASSIRRLAGTDTQYF.

This clone appeared once. The chain combines TRBV5-8 with TRBJ2-1; the match to TRBD2 covers 10 bases. With 2 bases clipped from V and 7 bases from J, the junction kept 9 bases outside the gene matches. The CDR3 is 16 residues long. Germline V gene data show CDR1 as SGHTS and CDR2 as YDEGEE. The CDR3 DNA follows: TGTGCCAGCAGCTTTTACAGCGGGAGGGCCGAGAATGAGCAGTTCTTC. It codes for CASSFYSGRAENEQFF.

J is TRBJ2-4 and V is TRBV5-1; tentatively, D is TRBD2 (6 bases). The CDR3 contains 13 residues. Between the trimmed V and J ends, which lost 4 bases and 7 bases, there was a span of 12 bases. Germline CDR1 reads SGHRS; CDR2 reads YFSETQ. The CDR3 sequence is CASSQGGRNIQYF. The CDR3 DNA follows: TGCGCCAGCAGCCAGGGAGGACGGAACATTCAGTACTTC.

This clone was recorded once. CDR3 coding DNA: TGTGCCAGCAGCTCGGGACTAGCGGGAGTCCCAGATACGCAGTATTTT. Translation gives CASSSGLAGVPDTQYF. The chain uses TRBV5-5 and TRBJ2-3, with 14 bases fitting TRBD2. V shed 3 bases and J 4 bases; nucleotides not matched to a gene: 4. The germline V gene encodes CDR1 SGHKS and CDR2 YYEKEE (reference sequence). The CDR3 sequence is 16 residues long.

This clone was seen a single time. This chain connects TRBV5-5 to TRBJ1-5; D not certain. Per germline, CDR1 SGHKS and CDR2 YYEKEE (reference sequence). CDR3 length: 16 amino acids. V gave up 0 bases and J gave up 0 bases, with 10 bases separating them. CDR3 in amino acids: CASSLGPDNSNQPQHF. Here the CDR3 DNA reads TGTGCCAGCAGCTTGGGGCCAGATAATAGCAATCAGCCCCAGCATTTT.

This chain links TRBV6-1 with TRBJ1-1; 7 nucleotides align to TRBD1. The V and J ends lost 6 bases and 1 base, in that order; junction bases with no gene match: 5. The V gene's germline CDR1 is MNHNS and CDR2 SASEGT. This CDR3 has 14 amino acids. CDR3 loop: CASSHRGGNTEAFF. The CDR3, as DNA: TGTGCCAGCAGCCACAGGGGAGGGAACACTGAAGCTTTCTTT.

Of note for this clone: Other DNA sequences in this specimen translate into the identical CDR3. The V gene is TRBV30, the J gene TRBJ2-2, with D unclear. This CDR3 has 10 amino acids. Germline V CDR1 and CDR2: GTSNPN, SVGIG (reference sequence). The germline V and J ends were trimmed by 1 base and 7 bases, with 1 base remaining between them. The CDR3 nucleotides are TGTGCCTGGAGTGGCGGGGAGCTGTTTTTT. Translated, it gives CAWSGGELFF.

The chain uses TRBV5-1 and TRBJ2-5; 14 bases line up with TRBD2. The trim removed 4 bases at V and 4 bases at J, leaving 6 bases unmatched. CDR1 SGHRS and CDR2 YFSETQ come from the germline V gene. The CDR3 has 16 residues. As DNA, the CDR3 is TGCGCCAGCAGCACCGGACTAGCGGGAGGTTTAGAGACCCAGTACTTC. This codes for CASSTGLAGGLETQYF.

CDR3 coding DNA: TGCGCCAGCAGCCAAGTGGGGGGAGTCATTCAGTACTTC. Its protein is CASSQVGGVIQYF. This rearrangement joins TRBV4-1 to TRBJ2-4, with TRBD2 as a possible D gene (6 bases). Trimming took off 1 base at V and 9 bases at J, with 10 bases between the two ends. The germline gives CDR1 MGHRA, CDR2 YSYEKL. The CDR3 loop spans 13 amino acids.

V gene TRBV5-4 combines with J gene TRBJ2-7; 14 nucleotides line up with TRBD2. CDR3 length: 17 amino acids. The J segment lost 2 bases and the V segment lost 3 bases, leaving 7 bases of the junction unmatched. Germline V gives CDR1 SGHNT, CDR2 YYREEE (reference sequence). CDR3: CASSSRMTSGRAYEQYF. The CDR3 nucleotides are TGTGCCAGCAGCTCCCGAATGACTAGCGGGAGGGCCTACGAGCAGTACTTC.

This chain joins TRBV29-1 and TRBJ2-5, with TRBD2 identical over 12 bases. The CDR3 is 13 residues long. Unmatched junction bases numbered 3, after V lost 6 bases and J lost 4 bases. Germline V gives CDR1 SQVTM, CDR2 ANQGSEA. This CDR3 is CSVVLAGGETQYF. CDR3 nucleotides: TGCAGCGTCGTACTAGCGGGAGGAGAGACCCAGTACTTC. The whole variable domain, remainder taken from reference TRBV29-1 and TRBJ2-5, is SAVISQKPSRDICQRGTSLTIQCQVDSQVTMMFWYRQQPGQSLTLIATANQGSEATYESGFVIDKFPISRPNLTFSTLTVSNMSPEDSSIYLCSVVLAGGETQYFGPGTRLLVL.

The gene calls are TRBV2 and TRBJ1-4; D perhaps matches TRBD1 (5 bases). V was pared by 2 bases and J by 2 bases, with 12 bases between. The germline gives CDR1 SNHLY, CDR2 FYNNEI. This CDR3 has 16 residues. CDR3 DNA: TGTGCCAGCAGTGAATGGGTTTACAGGACTAATGAAAAACTGTTTTTT. Encoded protein: CASSEWVYRTNEKLFF.

The chain has TRBV2 and TRBJ2-3; TRBD2 agrees at 10 bases. Germline assignment: CDR1 SNHLY and CDR2 FYNNEI. CDR3 length: 17 residues. With V trimmed by 3 bases and J by 3 bases, 9 bases remained unmatched. Written as DNA, the CDR3 is TGTGCCAGCAGTGAGATTAAAGCGGGAGGGCCGACAGATACGCAGTATTTT. Its translation is CASSEIKAGGPTDTQYF.